This entry lists 5 T cell receptor beta chains sequenced from one sample in a study of T cells and Merkel cell carcinoma outcomes. Here immunoSEQ multiplex PCR was the method, and the copy in TCRdb shows in-frame clones only, minus some. The sample records some 19,000 clones, more than 65% being singletons. The sequencing input was tumor tissue from Merkel cell carcinoma. These receptors were obtained from a human donor with Merkel cell carcinoma.

This clone was seen a single time. The CDR3 region has the DNA TGTGCCAGCTCACTCATGACATTAAAGAACACCGGGGAGCTGTTTTTT. Its protein product is CASSLMTLKNTGELFF. J is TRBJ2-2 and V is TRBV18; D call uncertain. V lost 4 bases and J lost 1, with 13 bases in between. Germline loops: CDR1 KGHSH, CDR2 LQKENI. The CDR3 length is 16 residues.

V gene TRBV5-6 combines with J gene TRBJ2-3, with 7 positions matching TRBD2. Germline V gene sequence: CDR1 SGHDT, CDR2 YYEEEE. V lost 4 bases and J lost 2; bases outside the gene matches: 4. CDR3 length: 14 residues. The CDR3 reads CASSNGRVTDTQYF. The CDR3 DNA follows: TGTGCCAGCAGCAATGGGAGGGTCACAGATACGCAGTATTTT. The full variable domain, in which reference TRBV5-6 and TRBJ2-3 provide the parts outside the CDR3, is DAGVTQSPTHLIKTRGQQVTLRCSPKSGHDTVSWYQQALGQGPQFIFQYYEEEERQRGNFPDRFSGHQFPNYSSELNVNALLLGDSALYLCASSNGRVTDTQYFGPGTRLTVL.

The J gene is TRBJ2-7, the V gene TRBV7-2, with D unclear. The CDR3 is made up of 13 amino acids. Trimming shortened V by 7 bases and J by 0 bases, and 10 bases separated the two germline ends. Germline loops: CDR1 SGHTA, CDR2 FQGNSA. DNA of the CDR3: TGTGCCAGCACCCAAGTTGGCTCCTACGAGCAGTACTTC. Its protein is CASTQVGSYEQYF.

The gene calls are TRBV30 and TRBJ1-2; tentative D call: TRBD1 (5 bases). Germline CDR1 is GTSNPN and CDR2 is SVGIG (reference sequence). Trimming left V 4 bases short and J 7 bases short, with 19 bases between. The CDR3 sequence is 14 residues long. The CDR3 DNA sequence: TGTGCCTGGATTTCCGGGGGGACGGGGGGTGGCTACACCTTC. Translating gives CAWISGGTGGGYTF.

J is TRBJ2-5 and V is TRBV7-9; D is unclear. Trimming left V 8 bases short and J 5 bases short, with 12 bases between. CDR1 is SEHNR and CDR2 is FQNEAQ in the germline V gene (reference sequence). The CDR3 runs 12 residues. The CDR3 DNA reads TGTGCCAGCCGCCGAGGCATGGAGACCCAGTACTTC. Its translation: CASRRGMETQYF. The whole variable domain, remainder taken from reference TRBV7-9 and TRBJ2-5, is DTGVSQNPRHKITKRGQNVTFRCDPISEHNRLYWYRQTLGQGPEFLTYFQNEAQLEKSRLLSDRFSAERPKGSFSTLEIQRTEQGDSAMYLCASRRGMETQYFGPGTRLLVL.